This TCR beta chain was found in a study of breast tumors, draining lymph nodes, adjacent tissues. Study findings and constraints: Findings are consistent with lymph node origin and intratumoral expansion of most tumor T cells. Tumors had less TCR diversity than lymph nodes, more than nontumor tissue. Luminal-like breast cancer showed significantly greater tumor-nontumor repertoire similarity than basal-like breast cancer did. Data only fit, rather than demonstrated, lymph node origin of most tumor T cells.

Using its own MiXCR run on the multiplex PCR reads, TCRdb lists one record per CDR3 protein. The sample holds about 17,000 distinct CDR3 sequences; 63% are singletons and the top ten take 15% to 25%. On this clonotype itself: No antigen is known for it.

Trimming cost V 2 bases and J 6 bases, with 8 bases left between them. The CDR3 is made up of 14 amino acids. Germline-derived CDR1 and CDR2 are MDHEN and SYDVKM. The TCR comes from a female donor with breast cancer. Some clones in this sample may be carry-over from other donors' samples. J is TRBJ1-6 and V is TRBV28; D gene unclear. Sequenced sample: tumor-adjacent breast tissue. CDR3 sequence reads: CASSLGPVNSPLHF. DNA of the CDR3: TGTGCCAGCAGTTTAGGGCCGGTTAATTCACCCCTCCACTTT.